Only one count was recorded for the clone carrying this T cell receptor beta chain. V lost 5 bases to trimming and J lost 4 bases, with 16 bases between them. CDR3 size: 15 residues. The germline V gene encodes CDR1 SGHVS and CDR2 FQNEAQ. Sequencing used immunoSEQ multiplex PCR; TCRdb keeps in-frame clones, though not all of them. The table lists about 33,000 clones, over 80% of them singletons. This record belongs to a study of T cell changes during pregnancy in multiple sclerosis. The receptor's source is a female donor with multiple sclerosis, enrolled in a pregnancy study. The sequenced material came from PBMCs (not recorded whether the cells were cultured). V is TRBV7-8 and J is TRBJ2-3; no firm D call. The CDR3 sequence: CASSPRSSSADTQYF. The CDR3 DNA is TGTGCCAGCAGCCCTAGAAGTAGTTCGGCAGATACGCAGTATTTT. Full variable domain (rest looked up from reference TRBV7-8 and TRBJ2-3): GAGVSQSPRYKVAKRGQDVALRCDPISGHVSLFWYQQALGQGPEFLTYFQNEAQLDKSGLPSDRFFAERPEGSVSTLKIQRTQQEDSAVYLCASSPRSSSADTQYFGPGTRLTVL.